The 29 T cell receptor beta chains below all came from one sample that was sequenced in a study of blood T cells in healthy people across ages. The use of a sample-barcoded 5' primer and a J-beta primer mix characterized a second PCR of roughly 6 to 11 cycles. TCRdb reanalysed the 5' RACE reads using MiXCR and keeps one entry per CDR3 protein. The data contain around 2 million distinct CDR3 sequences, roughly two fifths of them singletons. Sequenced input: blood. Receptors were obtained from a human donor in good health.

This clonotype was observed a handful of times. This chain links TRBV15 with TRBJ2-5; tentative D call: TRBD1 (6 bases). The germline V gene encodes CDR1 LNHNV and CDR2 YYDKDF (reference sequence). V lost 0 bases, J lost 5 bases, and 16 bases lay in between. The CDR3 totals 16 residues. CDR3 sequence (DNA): TGTGCCACCAGCAGAGATCGGGACACCGTCGGGGAGACCCAGTACTTC. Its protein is CATSRDRDTVGETQYF.

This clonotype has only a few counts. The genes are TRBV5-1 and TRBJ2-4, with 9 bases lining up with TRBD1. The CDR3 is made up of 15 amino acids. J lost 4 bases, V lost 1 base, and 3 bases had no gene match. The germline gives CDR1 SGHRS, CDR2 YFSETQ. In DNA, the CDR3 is TGCGCCAGCAGCTTGTCGACAGGGGGAAAAAACATTCAGTACTTC. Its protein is CASSLSTGGKNIQYF.

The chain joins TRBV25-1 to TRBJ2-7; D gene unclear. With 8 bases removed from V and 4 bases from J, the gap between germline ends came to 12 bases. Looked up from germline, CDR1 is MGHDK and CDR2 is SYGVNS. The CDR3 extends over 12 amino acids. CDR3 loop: CASSESEYEQYF. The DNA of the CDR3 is TGTGCCAGCTCGGAAAGTGAGTACGAGCAGTACTTC.

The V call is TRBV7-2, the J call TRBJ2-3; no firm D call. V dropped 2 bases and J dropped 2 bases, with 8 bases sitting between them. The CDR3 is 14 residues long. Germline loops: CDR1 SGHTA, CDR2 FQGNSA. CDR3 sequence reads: CASSLYGYTDTQYF. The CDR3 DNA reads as TGTGCCAGCAGCTTATATGGCTACACAGATACGCAGTATTTT.

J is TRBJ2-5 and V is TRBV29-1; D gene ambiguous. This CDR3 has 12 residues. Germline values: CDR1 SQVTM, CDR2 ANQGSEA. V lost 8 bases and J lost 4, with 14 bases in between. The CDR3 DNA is TGCAGCTCGGCGCGGCGTGGAGAGACCCAGTACTTC. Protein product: CSSARRGETQYF.

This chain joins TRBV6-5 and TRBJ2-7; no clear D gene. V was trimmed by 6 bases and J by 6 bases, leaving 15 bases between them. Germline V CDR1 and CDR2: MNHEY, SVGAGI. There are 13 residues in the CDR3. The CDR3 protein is CASRRKGQPEQYF. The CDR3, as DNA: TGTGCCAGCAGAAGAAAAGGGCAGCCCGAGCAGTACTTC.

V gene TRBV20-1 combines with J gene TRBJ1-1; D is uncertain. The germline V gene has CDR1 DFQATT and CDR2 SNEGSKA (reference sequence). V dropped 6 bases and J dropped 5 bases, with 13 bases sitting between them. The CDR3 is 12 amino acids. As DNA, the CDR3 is TGCAGTGCCCCAGTCACCTGGACTGAAGCTTTCTTT. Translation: CSAPVTWTEAFF.

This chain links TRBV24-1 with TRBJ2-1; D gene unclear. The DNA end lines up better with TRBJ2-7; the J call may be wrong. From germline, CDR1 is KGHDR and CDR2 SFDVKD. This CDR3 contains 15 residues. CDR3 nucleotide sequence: TGTGCCACCAGTGATGGCTATAGCTCCTACAATGAGCAGTACTTC. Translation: CATSDGYSSYNEQYF.

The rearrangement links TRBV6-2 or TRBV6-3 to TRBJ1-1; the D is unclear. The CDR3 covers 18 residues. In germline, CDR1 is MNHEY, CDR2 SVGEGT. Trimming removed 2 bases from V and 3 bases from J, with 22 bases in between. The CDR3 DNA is TGTGCCAGCAGTTACCCAACATTTCGGGCCCTTATGGACACTGAAGCTTTCTTT. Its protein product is CASSYPTFRALMDTEAFF.

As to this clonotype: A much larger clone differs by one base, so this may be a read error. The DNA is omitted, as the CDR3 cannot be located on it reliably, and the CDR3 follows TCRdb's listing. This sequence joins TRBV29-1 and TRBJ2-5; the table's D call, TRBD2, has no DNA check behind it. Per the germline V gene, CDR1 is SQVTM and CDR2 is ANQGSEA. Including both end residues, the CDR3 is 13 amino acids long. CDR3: CSVGAGTDETRYF.

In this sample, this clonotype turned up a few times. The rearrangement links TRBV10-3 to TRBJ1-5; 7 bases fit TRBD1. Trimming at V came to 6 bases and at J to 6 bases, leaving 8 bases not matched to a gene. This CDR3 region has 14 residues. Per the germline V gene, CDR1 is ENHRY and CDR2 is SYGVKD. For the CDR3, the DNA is TGTGCCATCAGCCCCGAGGGGGCCCCTCAGCCCCAGCATTTT. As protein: CAISPEGAPQPQHF.

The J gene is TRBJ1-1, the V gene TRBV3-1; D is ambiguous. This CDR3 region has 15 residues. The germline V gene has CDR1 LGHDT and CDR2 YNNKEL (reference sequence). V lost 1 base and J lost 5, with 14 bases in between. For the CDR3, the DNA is TGTGCCAGCAGCCAAGCATACGGGATGGGGACTGAAGCTTTCTTT. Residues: CASSQAYGMGTEAFF.

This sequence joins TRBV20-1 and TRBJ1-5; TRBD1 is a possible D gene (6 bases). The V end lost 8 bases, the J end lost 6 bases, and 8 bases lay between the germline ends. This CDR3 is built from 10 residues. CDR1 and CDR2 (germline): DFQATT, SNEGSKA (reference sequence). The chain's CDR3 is CSTGTQPQHF. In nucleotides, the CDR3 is TGCAGTACAGGGACTCAGCCCCAGCATTTT.

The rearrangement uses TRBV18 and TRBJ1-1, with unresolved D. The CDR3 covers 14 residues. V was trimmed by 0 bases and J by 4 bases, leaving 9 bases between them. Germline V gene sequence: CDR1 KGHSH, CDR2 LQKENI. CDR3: CASSPPSGSTEAFF. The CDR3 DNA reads TGTGCCAGCTCACCACCATCGGGTTCCACTGAAGCTTTCTTT.

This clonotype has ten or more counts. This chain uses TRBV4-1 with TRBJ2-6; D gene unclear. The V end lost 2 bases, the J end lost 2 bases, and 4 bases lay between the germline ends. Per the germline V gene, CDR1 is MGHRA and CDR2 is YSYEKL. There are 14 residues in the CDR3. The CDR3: CASSQRPGANVLTF. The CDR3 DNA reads TGCGCCAGCAGCCAAAGACCTGGGGCCAACGTCCTGACTTTC.

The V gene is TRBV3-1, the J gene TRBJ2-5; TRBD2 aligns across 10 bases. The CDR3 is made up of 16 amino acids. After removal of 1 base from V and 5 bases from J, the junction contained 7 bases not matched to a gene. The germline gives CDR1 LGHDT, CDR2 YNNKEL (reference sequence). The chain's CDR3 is CASSQGTPGLAETQYF. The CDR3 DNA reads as TGTGCCAGCAGCCAAGGAACCCCGGGACTAGCGGAGACCCAGTACTTC.

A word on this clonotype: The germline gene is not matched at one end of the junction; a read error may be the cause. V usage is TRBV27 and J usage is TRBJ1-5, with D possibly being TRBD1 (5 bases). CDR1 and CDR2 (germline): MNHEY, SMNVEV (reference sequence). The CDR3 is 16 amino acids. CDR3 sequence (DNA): TGTGCCAGCAGTTTCATCGGGGGTAAGGGCAATCCGCCCCAGCATTTT. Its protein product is CASSFIGGKGNPPQHF.

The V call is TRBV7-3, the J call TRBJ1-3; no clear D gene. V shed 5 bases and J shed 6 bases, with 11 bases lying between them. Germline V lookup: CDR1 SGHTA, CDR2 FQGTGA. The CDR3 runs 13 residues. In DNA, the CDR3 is TGTGCCAGCAGCCTAAGACTAGAAAACACCATATATTTT. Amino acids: CASSLRLENTIYF.

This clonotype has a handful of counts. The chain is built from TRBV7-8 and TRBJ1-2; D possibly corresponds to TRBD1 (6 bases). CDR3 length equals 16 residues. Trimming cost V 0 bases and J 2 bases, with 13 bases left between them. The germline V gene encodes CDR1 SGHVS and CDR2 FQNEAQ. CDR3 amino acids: CASSLARTGWNYGYTF. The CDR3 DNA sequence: TGTGCCAGCAGCTTAGCGCGTACAGGGTGGAACTATGGCTACACCTTC.

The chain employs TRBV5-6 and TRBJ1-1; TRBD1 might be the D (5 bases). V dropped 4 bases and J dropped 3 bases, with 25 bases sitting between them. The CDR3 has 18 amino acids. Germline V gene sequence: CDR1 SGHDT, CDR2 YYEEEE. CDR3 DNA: TGTGCCAGCAGCGCATTGTCGGGACCGCTTGATTGGGACACTGAAGCTTTCTTT. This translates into CASSALSGPLDWDTEAFF.

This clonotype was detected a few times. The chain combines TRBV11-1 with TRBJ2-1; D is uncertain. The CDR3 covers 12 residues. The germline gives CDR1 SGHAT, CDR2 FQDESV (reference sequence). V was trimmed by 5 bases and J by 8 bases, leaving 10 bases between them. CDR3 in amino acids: CASSPSDDEQFF. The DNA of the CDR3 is TGTGCCAGCAGCCCCAGTGACGATGAGCAGTTCTTC.

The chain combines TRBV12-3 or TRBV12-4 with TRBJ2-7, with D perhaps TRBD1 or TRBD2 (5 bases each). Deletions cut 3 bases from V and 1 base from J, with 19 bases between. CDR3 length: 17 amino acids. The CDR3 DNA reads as TGTGCCAGCAGTTTGGGACCCGGGCGCCAACGGTCCTACGAGCAGTACTTC. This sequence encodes CASSLGPGRQRSYEQYF.

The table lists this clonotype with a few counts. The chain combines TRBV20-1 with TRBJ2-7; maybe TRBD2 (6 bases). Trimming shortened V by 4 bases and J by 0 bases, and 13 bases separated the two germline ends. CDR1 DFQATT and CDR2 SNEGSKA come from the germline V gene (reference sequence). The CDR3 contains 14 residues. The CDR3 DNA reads TGCAGTGCTAAGGATCGGGGGAGCTCCTACGAGCAGTACTTC. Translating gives CSAKDRGSSYEQYF.

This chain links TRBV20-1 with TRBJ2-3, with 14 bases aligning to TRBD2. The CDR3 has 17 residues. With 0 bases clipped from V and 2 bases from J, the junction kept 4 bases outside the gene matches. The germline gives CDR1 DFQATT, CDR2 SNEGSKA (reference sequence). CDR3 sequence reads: CSARDGTSGGFTDTQYF. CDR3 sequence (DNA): TGCAGTGCTAGAGACGGGACTAGCGGGGGTTTCACAGATACGCAGTATTTT.

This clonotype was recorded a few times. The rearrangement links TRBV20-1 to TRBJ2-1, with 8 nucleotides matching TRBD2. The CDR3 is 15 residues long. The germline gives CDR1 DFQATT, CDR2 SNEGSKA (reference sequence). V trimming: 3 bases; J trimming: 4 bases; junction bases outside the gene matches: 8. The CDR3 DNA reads TGCAGTGCTAGTGGAGCGGGGGTCGCATACAATGAGCAGTTCTTC. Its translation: CSASGAGVAYNEQFF.

CDR3 in amino acids: CASSPGTSGGVTDTQYF. In DNA, the CDR3 is TGCGCCAGCAGCCCTGGCACTAGCGGGGGGGTCACAGATACGCAGTATTTT. The chain links TRBV4-3 to TRBJ2-3; TRBD2 agrees at 13 bases. CDR1 is LGHNA and CDR2 is YSLEER in the germline V gene. The CDR3 contains 17 residues. V was pared by 4 bases and J by 2 bases, with 6 bases of the junction left unmatched.

The CDR3 DNA follows: TGTGCCAGCACCATATACGAGGATTATTGGACAGATACGCAGTATTTT. Encoded protein: CASTIYEDYWTDTQYF. V gene TRBV12-3 or TRBV12-4 combines with J gene TRBJ2-3; D gene uncertain. There are 16 residues in the CDR3. The V end lost 7 bases, the J end lost 3 bases, and 20 bases lay between the germline ends.

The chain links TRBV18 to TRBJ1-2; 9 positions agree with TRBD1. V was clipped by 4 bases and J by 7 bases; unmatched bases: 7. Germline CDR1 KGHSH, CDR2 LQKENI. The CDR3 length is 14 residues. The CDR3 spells CASSLAPDRGGYTF. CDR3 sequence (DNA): TGTGCCAGCTCACTAGCCCCGGACAGGGGTGGCTACACCTTC.

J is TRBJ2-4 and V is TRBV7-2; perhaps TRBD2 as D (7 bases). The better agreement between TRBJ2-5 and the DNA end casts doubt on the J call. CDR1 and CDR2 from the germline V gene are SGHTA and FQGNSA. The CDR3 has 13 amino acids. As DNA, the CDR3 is TGTGCCAGTGGGGGGGCCTCATATGGGACCCAGTACTTC. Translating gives CASGGASYGTQYF.